The 24 T cell receptor beta chains given below trace back to one sample, sequenced in a study of shared clonotypes between healthy human individuals. Method: immunoSEQ multiplex PCR; TCRdb's copy keeps in-frame clones and lacks some. The data contain 75,000 to 100,000 clones, around half of them singletons. Sample: PBMCs. Receptors were obtained from a woman aged 40 to 49 in good health. Some clones in this sample may be carry-over from other donors' samples.

This clone was seen a handful of times. The chain couples TRBV7-9 to TRBJ2-3; D possibly corresponds to TRBD2 (6 bases). CDR1 and CDR2 (germline): SEHNR, FQNEAQ (reference sequence). This CDR3 comprises 16 residues. V gave up 1 base and J gave up 1 base, with 12 bases separating them. The CDR3 spells CASSLGTPGGTDTQYF. The CDR3 bases are TGTGCCAGCAGCTTAGGGACCCCGGGGGGCACAGATACGCAGTATTTT.

There are a few counts of this clone. The V call is TRBV7-2, the J call TRBJ2-3, with 8 bases fitting TRBD2. Germline CDR1 SGHTA, CDR2 FQGNSA. With V trimmed by 5 bases and J by 7 bases, 8 bases remained unmatched. The CDR3 covers 14 residues. For the CDR3, the DNA is TGTGCCAGCAGCCCCTCACTAGCGGAAAATACGCAGTATTTT. This translates into CASSPSLAENTQYF. Combining the CDR3 with reference TRBV7-2 and TRBJ2-3 gives the whole variable domain GAGVSQSPSNKVTEKGKDVELRCDPISGHTALYWYRQSLGQGLEFLIYFQGNSAPDKSGLPSDRFSAERTGGSVSTLTIQRTQQEDSAVYLCASSPSLAENTQYFGPGTRLTVL.

This clone turned up a few times. The rearrangement joins TRBV5-1 to TRBJ2-1; D gene unclear. The CDR3 sequence is 14 residues long. V gave up 6 bases and J gave up 4 bases, with 14 bases separating them. The germline V gene encodes CDR1 SGHRS and CDR2 YFSETQ. CDR3 sequence: CASMTSGSYNEQFF. CDR3 sequence (DNA): TGCGCCAGCATGACATCGGGCTCTTACAATGAGCAGTTCTTC.

This clone appeared many times. V and J are TRBV15 and TRBJ2-3; 12 bases fit TRBD2. Germline V gene lookup returns CDR1 LNHNV and CDR2 YYDKDF (reference sequence). The J segment lost 4 bases and the V segment lost 1 base, leaving 3 bases of the junction unmatched. The CDR3 covers 16 residues. The CDR3 nucleotides read TGTGCCACCAGCAGAGGACTAGCGGGAGTCGCAGATACGCAGTATTTT. As protein: CATSRGLAGVADTQYF.

The J gene is TRBJ2-6, the V gene TRBV29-1; D gene unclear. Germline CDR1 and CDR2: SQVTM and ANQGSEA. The CDR3 totals 13 residues. Trimming removed 4 bases from V and 1 base from J, with 5 bases in between. CDR3 region: CSVVRSGANVLTF. CDR3 bases: TGCAGCGTTGTGAGATCTGGGGCCAACGTCCTGACTTTC.

The chain couples TRBV6-5 to TRBJ1-5, with D perhaps matching TRBD1 (5 bases). The CDR3 runs to 15 residues. V lost 6 bases and J 2 bases, leaving 14 bases between the germline ends. Looked up from germline, CDR1 is MNHEY and CDR2 is SVGAGI. The CDR3 DNA reads as TGTGCCAGCAGGGGGACCTGGGGGGGCAATCAGCCCCAGCATTTT. It encodes CASRGTWGGNQPQHF.

Comment on this clone: This may stem from a read error, because a much larger clone lies one nucleotide away. The same CDR3 arises from other DNA sequences in this sample as well. V usage is TRBV29-1 and J usage is TRBJ1-5; TRBD1 might be the D (5 bases). The CDR3 consists of 12 residues. CDR1 and CDR2 from the germline V gene are SQVTM and ANQGSEA. CDR3 region: CSVQGEDQPQHF. The DNA of the CDR3 is TGCAGTGTACAAGGGGAAGATCAGCCCCAGCATTTT.

This clone was observed many times. CDR3 sequence reads: CASSLASGRLYF. For the CDR3, the DNA is TGTGCCAGCAGCTTAGCTAGCGGGAGGTTGTACTTC. J is TRBJ2-7 and V is TRBV7-2, with 10 bases fitting TRBD2. V lost 0 bases and J lost 12; bases outside the gene matches: 2. The CDR3 length is 12 residues. Germline CDR1 SGHTA, CDR2 FQGNSA.

The genes are TRBV5-1 and TRBJ1-5; D remains unclear. V shed 0 bases and J shed 5 bases, with 12 bases lying between them. Germline values: CDR1 SGHRS, CDR2 YFSETQ. The CDR3 loop spans 15 amino acids. This CDR3 reads CASSLDGRYHQPQHF. The CDR3 nucleotides are TGCGCCAGCAGCTTGGATGGGAGGTATCATCAGCCCCAGCATTTT.

In nucleotides, the CDR3 is TGTGCCAGCAGCTCTCTGCGGGAGGCAACCCAGTACTTC. Translation: CASSSLREATQYF. The J gene is TRBJ2-5, the V gene TRBV9, with 8 bases matching TRBD2. Germline V gene lookup returns CDR1 SGDLS and CDR2 YYNGEE. Trimming at V came to 4 bases and at J to 8 bases, leaving 7 bases not matched to a gene. The CDR3 is 13 residues long.

The gene calls are TRBV29-1 and TRBJ2-5; 12 nucleotides line up with TRBD1. J lost 4 bases, V lost 4 bases, and 4 bases had no gene match. The CDR3 consists of 14 residues. The germline gives CDR1 SQVTM, CDR2 ANQGSEA. The CDR3 region has the DNA TGCAGCGTTGGCTGGGACAGGGGGCGAGAGACCCAGTACTTC. Its protein product is CSVGWDRGRETQYF. Variable domain in full (rest from reference TRBV29-1 and TRBJ2-5): SAVISQKPSRDICQRGTSLTIQCQVDSQVTMMFWYRQQPGQSLTLIATANQGSEATYESGFVIDKFPISRPNLTFSTLTVSNMSPEDSSIYLCSVGWDRGRETQYFGPGTRLLVL.

The chain recombines TRBV30 with TRBJ1-5; no firm D call. Germline V gene lookup returns CDR1 GTSNPN and CDR2 SVGIG (reference sequence). The CDR3 consists of 13 residues. Trimming shortened V by 1 base and J by 4 bases, and 8 bases separated the two germline ends. The CDR3: CAWSEGRNQPQHF. The CDR3 bases are TGTGCCTGGAGTGAGGGCAGGAATCAGCCCCAGCATTTT. The full variable domain, in which reference TRBV30 and TRBJ1-5 provide the parts outside the CDR3, is SQTIHQWPATLVQPVGSPLSLECTVEGTSNPNLYWYRQAAGRGLQLLFYSVGIGQISSEVPQNLSASRPQDRQFILSSKKLLLSDSGFYLCAWSEGRNQPQHFGDGTRLSIL.

This clone is a singleton in its sample. V and J are TRBV5-1 and TRBJ2-7, with unresolved D. V was pared by 0 bases and J by 2 bases, with 12 bases between. The CDR3 totals 15 residues. Looked up from germline, CDR1 is SGHRS and CDR2 is YFSETQ. The CDR3 here is CASSLEPHPPYEQYF. The CDR3 DNA follows: TGCGCCAGCAGCTTGGAGCCTCACCCCCCCTACGAGCAGTACTTC.

This clone was seen ten or more times. V gene TRBV19 combines with J gene TRBJ1-5; perhaps TRBD1 as D (5 bases). Trimming took off 1 base at V and 6 bases at J, with 13 bases between the two ends. Per the germline V gene, CDR1 is LNHDA and CDR2 is SQIVND (reference sequence). The CDR3 covers 15 residues. Here the CDR3 reads CASSIVGWGVQPQHF. CDR3 coding DNA: TGTGCCAGTAGTATAGTTGGGTGGGGGGTTCAGCCCCAGCATTTT.

Details on this clone: A far larger clone is off by one base, so a read error is likely. The chain couples TRBV4-1 to TRBJ1-2; D is unresolved. The CDR3 runs 16 residues. The ends were cut back, 0 bases at V and 3 bases at J, with 14 bases in the middle. The germline gives CDR1 MGHRA, CDR2 YSYEKL. The CDR3 is CASSQDGRVGHYGYTF. The DNA for the CDR3 is TGCGCCAGCAGCCAAGATGGGAGGGTGGGTCACTATGGCTACACCTTC.

This clone was counted only a few times. V and J are TRBV28 and TRBJ1-6; D unclear. Germline CDR1 is MDHEN and CDR2 is SYDVKM. The CDR3 covers 13 residues. V was cut by 3 bases and J by 9 bases, with 9 bases left in between. The DNA for the CDR3 is TGTGCCAGCAGTTTGCGGAACGTTTCACCCCTCCACTTT. Translating it yields CASSLRNVSPLHF. Complete variable domain (other parts from reference TRBV28 and TRBJ1-6): DVKVTQSSRYLVKRTGEKVFLECVQDMDHENMFWYRQDPGLGLRLIYFSYDVKMKEKGDIPEGYSVSREKKERFSLILESASTNQTSMYLCASSLRNVSPLHFGNGTRLTVT.

This rearrangement joins TRBV4-2 to TRBJ1-1, with 8 bases aligning to TRBD1. The CDR3 runs to 15 residues. The V gene's germline CDR1 is LGHNA and CDR2 YNFKEQ. V lost 2 bases to trimming and J lost 4 bases; unmatched junction nucleotides: 6. The CDR3 DNA follows: TGTGCCAGCAGCCAAAACCTGGACAGGGTCACTGAAGCTTTCTTT. This sequence encodes CASSQNLDRVTEAFF.

The V and J genes are TRBV7-8 and TRBJ1-6; D gene uncertain. The CDR3 is 14 amino acids. Trimming removed 0 bases at V and 10 bases at J, with 10 bases between. Germline V CDR1 and CDR2: SGHVS, FQNEAQ. Here the CDR3 reads CASSLAWDSSPLHF. The CDR3 DNA reads as TGTGCCAGCAGCTTAGCGTGGGATAGCTCACCCCTCCACTTT.

The J gene is TRBJ1-4, the V gene TRBV7-9; TRBD1 aligns across 7 bases. V was clipped by 5 bases and J by 8 bases; unmatched bases: 5. The V gene's germline CDR1 is SEHNR and CDR2 FQNEAQ (reference sequence). CDR3 length: 13 residues. In DNA, the CDR3 is TGTGCCAGCAGCGTCCGGGACAGCGAAAAACTGTTTTTT. Its translation is CASSVRDSEKLFF.

The chain is built from TRBV7-9 and TRBJ1-1, with D possibly being TRBD1 (5 bases). The CDR3 is 13 residues long. Looked up from germline, CDR1 is SEHNR and CDR2 is FQNEAQ (reference sequence). V was cut by 5 bases and J by 3 bases, with 10 bases left in between. The CDR3 DNA reads as TGTGCCAGCAGCCGCGGGGACTACACTGAAGCTTTCTTT. Its translation is CASSRGDYTEAFF.

This clone was observed a few times. J is TRBJ2-4 and V is TRBV30; tentatively, D is TRBD1 or TRBD2 (6 bases each). Germline V gene data show CDR1 as GTSNPN and CDR2 as SVGIG (reference sequence). The CDR3 sequence is 13 residues long. Trimming took 0 bases from V and 8 from J, leaving 11 bases between them. The CDR3 protein is CAWSVWGADIQYF. The CDR3 DNA follows: TGTGCCTGGAGTGTGTGGGGGGCGGACATTCAGTACTTC.

At least ten counts were recorded for this clone. This sequence joins TRBV11-2 and TRBJ2-5; D is ambiguous. V lost 1 base and J lost 2, with 8 bases in between. Germline values: CDR1 SGHAT, CDR2 FQNNGV. The CDR3 loop spans 14 amino acids. The CDR3 loop reads CASSLVLGQETQYF. CDR3 nucleotides: TGTGCCAGCAGCTTAGTTCTGGGGCAAGAGACCCAGTACTTC.

This sequence joins TRBV30 and TRBJ1-1; D gene ambiguous. CDR1 and CDR2 from the germline V gene are GTSNPN and SVGIG (reference sequence). The CDR3 totals 11 residues. Trimming left V 3 bases short and J 10 bases short, with 12 bases between. CDR3 DNA: TGTGCCTGGAGGGCGGGGTGGGGAGCTTTCTTT. It is translated as CAWRAGWGAFF.

The rearrangement joins TRBV5-4 to TRBJ2-1; 9 positions agree with TRBD1. CDR3 length: 15 residues. The germline V gene has CDR1 SGHNT and CDR2 YYREEE (reference sequence). V lost 0 bases to trimming and J lost 5 bases; unmatched junction nucleotides: 3. The CDR3 loop reads CASSLGTGAHNEQFF. The CDR3 coding sequence is TGTGCCAGCAGCTTGGGGACAGGGGCCCACAATGAGCAGTTCTTC.